The rows below give T cell receptor beta chains drawn from one sample of a study of early T cells in non-severe SARS-CoV-2 infection. TCRdb ran MiXCR on the 5' RACE reads and lists one entry per CDR3 protein. The data contain 55,000 to 85,000 distinct CDR3 sequences, approximately 13% of them seen just once; the ten biggest clones take up more than 12%. Sequenced material: whole blood. Every receptor here comes from an adult who was a healthcare worker with PCR-confirmed SARS-CoV-2 infection or an uninfected control (not recorded which). CDR3s include the opening cysteine and the closing phenylalanine or tryptophan. A D gene is named only where the DNA matches it firmly. The size field is filled for only some rows; it gives once, few, many or a size class.

TRBD2,TRBJ2-1,NA,TRBV6-2/TRBV6-3,CASSYGAGVSYNEQFF,TGTGCCAGCAGTTACGGTGCGGGGGTCTCCTACAATGAGCAGTTCTTC
NA,TRBJ1-6,NA,TRBV6-5,CASSYGQVNSPLHF,TGTGCCAGCAGTTACGGGCAGGTGAATTCACCCCTCCACTTT
NA,TRBJ2-1,NA,TRBV12-5,CASGLVLGAYNEQFF,TGTGCTAGTGGTTTGGTACTAGGGGCCTACAATGAGCAGTTCTTC
NA,TRBJ1-1,medium-sized,TRBV29-1,CSVERQGLHTEAFF,TGCAGCGTTGAACGGCAGGGGTTGCACACTGAAGCTTTCTTT
TRBD1,TRBJ1-2,many,TRBV6-5,CASHGTATNYGYTF,TGTGCCAGCCACGGGACAGCCACTAACTATGGCTACACCTTC
TRBD1,TRBJ2-3,many,TRBV9,CASSATGTGLDTQYF,TGTGCCAGCAGCGCCACCGGGACAGGATTAGATACGCAGTATTTT
NA,TRBJ1-5,NA,TRBV2,CASSVGLGSKPQHF,TGTGCCAGCAGTGTCGGACTTGGTAGCAAGCCCCAGCATTTT
NA,TRBJ2-4,NA,TRBV2,CASKDIGTLAKNIQYF,TGTGCCAGCAAAGACATCGGTACCCTAGCCAAAAACATTCAGTACTTC
TRBD1,TRBJ1-3,many,TRBV18,CASSPQGAQKGNTIYF,TGTGCCAGCTCACCTCAGGGGGCGCAGAAAGGAAACACCATATATTTT
NA,TRBJ1-4,few,TRBV25-1,CASSDTPAKLFF,TGTGCCAGCAGTGATACCCCGGCCAAACTGTTTTTT
NA,TRBJ2-5,few,TRBV28,CASTSGGVETQYF,TGTGCCAGCACCTCAGGGGGGGTGGAGACCCAGTACTTC
NA,TRBJ1-4,NA,TRBV7-9,CASSPGLSPTTNEKLFF,TGTGCCAGCAGCCCCGGTCTTTCGCCCACAACTAATGAAAAACTGTTTTTT
NA,TRBJ1-6,many,TRBV6-6,CASSGRQANKSSYNSPLHF,TGTGCCAGCAGTGGGAGACAGGCGAACAAAAGCTCCTATAATTCACCCCTCCACTTT
NA,TRBJ2-4,few,TRBV7-9,CASRGGNENIQYF,TGTGCCAGTAGAGGGGGGAATGAAAACATTCAGTACTTC
TRBD1,TRBJ1-5,NA,TRBV25-1,CASSEQGAFQPQHF,TGTGCCAGCAGTGAACAGGGGGCATTTCAGCCCCAGCATTTT
NA,TRBJ1-2,many,TRBV20-1,CSARDTLGGYTF,TGCAGTGCTAGAGATACCCTAGGGGGCTACACCTTC
NA,TRBJ1-2,many,TRBV14,CASSQLQSGGYTF,TGTGCCAGCAGCCAGTTACAGAGTGGTGGCTACACCTTC
NA,TRBJ2-7,few,TRBV20-1,CSAERQVAIHEQYF,TGCAGTGCCGAGAGACAGGTCGCAATCCACGAGCAGTACTTC
NA,TRBJ1-1,few,TRBV18,CASSPAPGRTNTEAFF,TGTGCCAGCTCACCCGCCCCGGGACGGACGAACACTGAAGCTTTCTTT
TRBD1,TRBJ1-3,once,TRBV28,CASSPAQGARNTIYF,TGTGCCAGCAGTCCCGCCCAGGGGGCTAGAAACACCATATATTTT
NA,TRBJ1-1,NA,TRBV6-6,CASSYPPTQQNTEAFF,TGTGCCAGCAGTTACCCCCCGACACAACAAAACACTGAAGCTTTCTTT
NA,TRBJ2-2,NA,TRBV5-1,CASSQEGNTGELFF,TGCGCCAGCAGCCAGGAGGGGAACACCGGGGAGCTGTTTTTT
TRBD1,TRBJ1-5,many,TRBV30,CAWSLGQGGQPQHF,TGTGCCTGGAGCCTCGGACAGGGCGGCCAGCCCCAGCATTTT
NA,TRBJ1-3,NA,TRBV4-1,CASSQEAGWNTIYF,TGCGCCAGCAGCCAAGAGGCAGGATGGAACACCATATATTTT